The rows below give T cell receptor beta chains drawn from one sample of a study of OX40 agonist ivuxolimab in advanced cancers. The method was immunoSEQ multiplex PCR; TCRdb's version includes in-frame clones alone and lacks a portion of them. The sample has 55,000 to 65,000 clones; under 85% are singletons. Material: CD4+ or CD8+ T cells sorted from blood, obtained in a trial of the OX40 agonist ivuxolimab. All receptors come from an adult with an advanced solid tumor such as melanoma, head and neck, liver or kidney cancer. CDR3s include the opening cysteine and the closing phenylalanine or tryptophan.

j_call: TRBJ2-1; cdr3_length: 16; v_call: TRBV5-4; cdr3_aa: CASSLGGPNTYNEQFF
j_call: TRBJ2-7; cdr3_length: 15; v_call: TRBV5-5; cdr3_aa: CASSLSRDGIYEQYF
j_call: TRBJ2-5; cdr3_length: 16; v_call: TRBV9; cdr3_aa: CASSVGLTGRQETQYF
j_call: TRBJ2-6; cdr3_length: 14; v_call: TRBV18; cdr3_aa: CASSPTSGANVLTF
j_call: TRBJ1-1; cdr3_length: 12; v_call: TRBV28; cdr3_aa: CASSPNLPEAFF
j_call: TRBJ2-7; cdr3_length: 15; v_call: TRBV5-1; cdr3_aa: CASSLATGGSYEQYF
j_call: TRBJ2-7; cdr3_length: 13; v_call: TRBV5-1; cdr3_aa: CASSSGQTYEQYF
j_call: TRBJ1-3; cdr3_length: 18; v_call: TRBV7-9; cdr3_aa: CASSLFPGWKLSGNTIYF
j_call: TRBJ2-3; cdr3_length: 16; v_call: TRBV27; cdr3_aa: CASSFGVGRGPDTQYF
j_call: TRBJ1-3; cdr3_length: 17; v_call: TRBV28; cdr3_aa: CASTFIPGGRSGNTIYF
j_call: TRBJ2-7; cdr3_length: 14; v_call: TRBV2; cdr3_aa: CASSEILAINEQYF
j_call: TRBJ2-4; cdr3_length: 19; v_call: TRBV5-8; cdr3_aa: CASSQRDSKHPLAKNIQYF
j_call: TRBJ2-7; cdr3_length: 14; v_call: TRBV5-1; cdr3_aa: CASSTPERLSEQYF
j_call: TRBJ2-1; cdr3_length: 16; v_call: TRBV27; cdr3_aa: CASSSGLGGDYNEQFF
j_call: TRBJ2-5; cdr3_length: 16; v_call: TRBV19; cdr3_aa: CASSPGLAGLQETQYF
j_call: TRBJ1-5; cdr3_length: 13; v_call: TRBV5-1; cdr3_aa: CASRVDSYQPQHF
j_call: TRBJ2-5; cdr3_length: 15; v_call: TRBV7-9; cdr3_aa: CASSLGGTGQETQYF
j_call: TRBJ2-3; cdr3_length: 14; v_call: TRBV19; cdr3_aa: CASSTLLSTDTQYF
j_call: TRBJ1-3; cdr3_length: 14; v_call: TRBV10-1; cdr3_aa: CASQPTGAGNTIYF